This T cell receptor beta chain was recovered during a study of blood T cell repertoires in COVID-19. In the original workflow: By means of reference gene primer amplification, nucleated cell counts were estimated. This table comes from immunoSEQ multiplex PCR, and its TCRdb copy is limited to in-frame clones, with some not included. Clonal size and the V and J genes are those of that table, whereas D and trimming came from the DNA. Of around 460,000 clones in the sample, 85% to 90% were seen once. Between the trimmed V and J ends, which lost 0 bases and 1 base, there was a span of 8 bases. This CDR3 is 15 amino acids long. Germline CDR1 reads MNHEY; CDR2 reads SVGAGI.

The sequencing input was peripheral blood. The chain uses TRBV6-5 and TRBJ2-3; D not resolved. This sequence was found in a man between 18 and 29 years old with COVID-19, enrolled during active disease. The chain's CDR3 is CASSYSWSRTDTQYF. The CDR3 DNA reads as TGTGCCAGCAGTTACTCCTGGAGTCGCACAGATACGCAGTATTTT.